One and the same sample provided the 11 T cell receptor beta chains below, sequenced in a study of T cells in Graves' hyperthyroidism and ophthalmopathy. RNA transcripts provided the source from which TCR beta CDR3 regions were amplified. Using the HTBI primer set, a first-round RT-PCR was run on the TCR CDR3. TCRdb reprocessed the multiplex PCR reads with MiXCR, giving one entry per CDR3 protein. Of more than 500,000 distinct CDR3 sequences in the sample, 12% to 15% were seen once. The sequenced sample was blood. The receptors shown here come from a woman in her forties with Graves' hyperthyroidism.

This clonotype was counted ten times or more. V usage is TRBV5-6 and J usage is TRBJ2-4; D is undetermined. Germline V CDR1 and CDR2: SGHDT, YYEEEE. Trimming took off 4 bases at V and 2 bases at J, with 10 bases between the two ends. This CDR3 is 14 amino acids long. The CDR3 is CASSIYITKNIQYF. CDR3 nucleotide sequence: TGTGCCAGCAGCATCTACATTACCAAAAACATTCAGTACTTC.

This clonotype has a handful of counts. A much larger clone differs by one base, so this may be a read error. The chain carries TRBV6-1 and TRBJ2-1; 10 bases are a match to TRBD2. Trimming took 8 bases from V and 4 from J; bases not matched to a gene: 23. CDR3 length: 20 residues. Germline values: CDR1 MNHNS, CDR2 SASEGT. The CDR3 nucleotides read TGTGCCAGCGGCCCATCCCCTCCAGCGGGAGGGCCATTCGGGTACAATGAGCAGTTCTTC. Translated, it gives CASGPSPPAGGPFGYNEQFF.

This clonotype was observed at least ten times. V gene TRBV19 combines with J gene TRBJ1-1; D remains ambiguous. V lost 5 bases and J lost 0, with 13 bases in between. Germline V lookup: CDR1 LNHDA, CDR2 SQIVND (reference sequence). This CDR3 region has 15 residues. This CDR3 reads CASSPRPRVNTEAFF. DNA of the CDR3: TGTGCCAGTAGTCCTAGGCCAAGGGTGAACACTGAAGCTTTCTTT.

This clonotype was seen many times. In DNA, the CDR3 is TGTGCCAGCATGGGTTCCGGGATCGGCGAGCAGTACTTC. It encodes CASMGSGIGEQYF. The chain has TRBV3-1 and TRBJ2-7, with D perhaps TRBD2 (5 bases). Germline V CDR1 and CDR2: LGHDT, YNNKEL (reference sequence). V was cut by 7 bases and J by 6 bases, with 16 bases left in between. CDR3 length: 13 residues.

This clonotype was detected ten times or more. V usage is TRBV20-1 and J usage is TRBJ1-2, with 8 nucleotides matching TRBD1. Germline CDR1 reads DFQATT; CDR2 reads SNEGSKA (reference sequence). V shed 1 base and J 3 bases; nucleotides not matched to a gene: 7. This CDR3 has 15 residues. The CDR3 reads CSARATGEKDYGYTF. CDR3 DNA: TGCAGTGCTAGAGCGACAGGGGAGAAGGACTATGGCTACACCTTC.

This clonotype showed up many times. The chain couples TRBV28 to TRBJ2-7; D possibly uses TRBD1 or TRBD2 (5 bases each). The CDR3 consists of 13 residues. The germline V and J ends were trimmed by 2 bases and 3 bases, with 8 bases remaining between them. Germline values: CDR1 MDHEN, CDR2 SYDVKM. The CDR3 loop is CASSLVGVYEQYF. CDR3 DNA: TGTGCCAGCAGTTTAGTGGGGGTCTACGAGCAGTACTTC.

This clonotype was found many times. The chain uses TRBV7-9 and TRBJ1-6; D uncertain. V lost 3 bases, J lost 11 bases, and 8 bases lay in between. Germline CDR1 reads SEHNR; CDR2 reads FQNEAQ (reference sequence). CDR3 size: 12 residues. CDR3: CASSFTEPPLHF. The DNA for the CDR3 is TGTGCCAGCAGCTTCACGGAACCACCCCTCCACTTT.

This clonotype was seen ten or more times. The chain uses TRBV5-5 and TRBJ2-7, with TRBD2 matching over 9 bases. J was trimmed by 3 bases and V by 5 bases; bases with no gene match: 3. CDR1 and CDR2 (germline): SGHKS, YYEKEE (reference sequence). The CDR3 spans 13 residues. The CDR3 loop is CASRRLADYEQYF. The CDR3 nucleotides are TGTGCCAGCAGGCGACTAGCGGACTACGAGCAGTACTTC.

The sample holds a few counts of this clonotype. V and J are TRBV27 and TRBJ2-4; D is uncertain. V dropped 9 bases and J dropped 5 bases, with 14 bases sitting between them. Germline V gene sequence: CDR1 MNHEY, CDR2 SMNVEV (reference sequence). This CDR3 has 13 residues. CDR3 in amino acids: CASLRLGENIQYF. CDR3 nucleotide sequence: TGTGCCAGTCTTAGGCTTGGGGAAAACATTCAGTACTTC.

This clonotype has a count of ten or more. This sequence joins TRBV9 and TRBJ2-1; 10 bases agree with TRBD1. The V and J ends lost 3 bases and 12 bases, in that order; junction bases with no gene match: 9. Germline V gene data show CDR1 as SGDLS and CDR2 as YYNGEE. The CDR3 length is 14 residues. The CDR3 region is CASSAPGQGVTQFF. In nucleotides, the CDR3 is TGTGCCAGCAGCGCGCCAGGACAGGGGGTCACGCAGTTCTTC.

In this sample, this clonotype turned up many times. The rearrangement links TRBV28 to TRBJ1-5, with D unresolved. Germline assignment: CDR1 MDHEN and CDR2 SYDVKM. V was clipped by 9 bases and J by 0 bases, with 12 bases between them. The CDR3 length is 14 residues. The CDR3 here is CARRRWGSNQPQHF. The CDR3 bases are TGTGCCAGACGGAGGTGGGGTAGCAATCAGCCCCAGCATTTT. Combining the CDR3 with reference TRBV28 and TRBJ1-5 gives the whole variable domain DVKVTQSSRYLVKRTGEKVFLECVQDMDHENMFWYRQDPGLGLRLIYFSYDVKMKEKGDIPEGYSVSREKKERFSLILESASTNQTSMYLCARRRWGSNQPQHFGDGTRLSIL.